This T cell receptor (beta chain) appears in the sequencing data of a study of blood T cell repertoires in COVID-19. The germline gives CDR1 SGDLS, CDR2 YYNGEE. The CDR3 length is 17 residues. V lost 4 bases and J lost 1; bases outside the gene matches: 13. How the authors handled the data: Amplifying reference gene primers gave estimates of nucleated cell counts. Libraries were prepared by immunoSEQ multiplex PCR; TCRdb keeps only in-frame clonotypes and omits some of them. V, J and clone size are those of that table, while D and trimming were read from the DNA. Of about 350,000 clones listed, roughly 90% were seen once; the top ten hold about 7%. This clone appeared a single time.

The receptor comes from a woman aged 70 to 79 with COVID-19, enrolled during active disease. Sequencing was carried out using peripheral blood. The J gene is TRBJ1-1, the V gene TRBV9; 7 nucleotides line up with TRBD1. The DNA of the CDR3 is TGTGCCAGCAGCCCATCCTCCGGGACAGCTAGGAACACTGAAGCTTTCTTT. Amino acid sequence: CASSPSSGTARNTEAFF.